One sample yielded the 19 T cell receptor beta chains listed below, sequenced in a study of PD-1 blockade in classical Hodgkin lymphoma. Libraries were prepared by immunoSEQ multiplex PCR; TCRdb keeps only in-frame clonotypes and omits some of them. This table holds more than 15,000 clones, roughly 85% found once. Each patient experienced a relapse that followed autologous stem cell transplantation, and brentuximab vedotin exposure varied. The specimen comprised peripheral blood mononuclear cells (PBMCs), sampled before the second cycle of nivolumab. Receptors were obtained from a human donor with classical Hodgkin lymphoma.

The V and J genes are TRBV19 and TRBJ1-6, with D uncertain. V dropped 4 bases and J dropped 6 bases, with 16 bases sitting between them. The CDR3 consists of 16 residues. The germline CDR1 and CDR2 sequences are LNHDA and SQIVND (reference sequence). Here the CDR3 reads CASSTAKGLLNSPLHF. DNA for the CDR3: TGTGCCAGTAGTACAGCTAAAGGCCTCCTTAATTCACCCCTCCACTTT.

The chain couples TRBV7-2 to TRBJ1-2; no firm D call. CDR1 and CDR2 from the germline V gene are SGHTA and FQGNSA. Trimming left V 5 bases short and J 1 base short, with 17 bases between. The CDR3 extends over 16 amino acids. Written as DNA, the CDR3 is TGTGCCAGCAGCAACAGAGACGTACTCGATAACTATGGCTACACCTTC. Its protein product is CASSNRDVLDNYGYTF.

V gene TRBV6-1 combines with J gene TRBJ1-2, with D possibly being TRBD1 (5 bases). The CDR3 contains 15 residues. Per the germline V gene, CDR1 is MNHNS and CDR2 is SASEGT. V dropped 5 bases and J dropped 7 bases, with 20 bases sitting between them. The CDR3 DNA follows: TGTGCCAGCAGTAGTGGTTTGGGGGTTGGGGGTGGCTACACCTTC. Amino acids: CASSSGLGVGGGYTF.

This clone was counted only a few times. This chain links TRBV19 with TRBJ2-1, with unresolved D. The ends were cut back, 4 bases at V and 13 bases at J, with 11 bases in the middle. Germline CDR1 and CDR2: LNHDA and SQIVND (reference sequence). The CDR3 is made up of 11 amino acids. The DNA of the CDR3 is TGTGCCAGTAGTAGAGAAGACGGTCAGTTCTTC. This sequence encodes CASSREDGQFF.

The V gene is TRBV5-1, the J gene TRBJ2-5; D not resolved. CDR1 is SGHRS, CDR2 YFSETQ, per germline. The length of the CDR3 is 16 residues. With 4 bases removed from V and 5 bases from J, the gap between germline ends came to 21 bases. CDR3 sequence (DNA): TGCGCCAGCAGCCCAGCGTACGGTGTGAGTTTGGAGACCCAGTACTTC. Its translation is CASSPAYGVSLETQYF.

The chain employs TRBV5-1 and TRBJ2-3, with unresolved D. CDR3 length equals 12 residues. Germline loops: CDR1 SGHRS, CDR2 YFSETQ. V lost 4 bases and J lost 0, with 3 bases in between. The CDR3 nucleotides read TGCGCCAGCAGCGTAAGCACAGATACGCAGTATTTT. As protein: CASSVSTDTQYF.

The chain links TRBV14 to TRBJ1-3; no clear D. V lost 3 bases and J lost 0, with 9 bases in between. The CDR3 spans 15 residues. Germline V gene lookup returns CDR1 SGHDN and CDR2 FVKESK. The CDR3 region has the DNA TGTGCCAGCAGCCACCTTAGCGGCTCTGGAAACACCATATATTTT. This translates into CASSHLSGSGNTIYF.

The genes are TRBV23-1 and TRBJ2-5, with a possible D match to TRBD2 (5 bases). TRBV23-1 is assigned to the ORF class and has an uncertain function. The CDR3 runs 16 residues. Trimming removed 4 bases from V and 5 bases from J, with 20 bases in between. The CDR3 sequence: CASSRVRTGPLETQYF. The CDR3 DNA reads TGCGCCAGCAGTCGAGTAAGGACTGGCCCCTTGGAGACCCAGTACTTC.

The chain links TRBV4-3 to TRBJ2-3; D may be TRBD2 (7 bases). Trimming cost V 5 bases and J 3 bases, with 18 bases left between them. Germline V gene lookup returns CDR1 LGHNA and CDR2 YSLEER. There are 16 residues in the CDR3. CDR3 amino acids: CASSAATGGRTDTQYF. The DNA of the CDR3 is TGCGCCAGCAGCGCTGCGACGGGGGGCCGGACAGATACGCAGTATTTT.

This clone was recorded a few times. V usage is TRBV7-9 and J usage is TRBJ1-2; 8 bases line up with TRBD1. The germline CDR1 and CDR2 sequences are SEHNR and FQNEAQ (reference sequence). V dropped 5 bases and J dropped 8; count of bases not matched to a gene: 7. This CDR3 has 13 amino acids. In nucleotides, the CDR3 is TGTGCCAGCAGCCCTCAGGGGGCGATAGGCTACACCTTC. Translating gives CASSPQGAIGYTF.

The chain uses TRBV15 and TRBJ2-1; possibly TRBD1 for D (5 bases). This CDR3 is 14 amino acids long. V lost 3 bases and J lost 7, with 13 bases in between. Germline CDR1 LNHNV, CDR2 YYDKDF (reference sequence). This chain's CDR3 is CATSSWLGVNEQFF. DNA for the CDR3: TGTGCCACCAGCAGTTGGCTAGGGGTGAATGAGCAGTTCTTC.

V and J are TRBV5-6 and TRBJ1-2, with D perhaps matching TRBD1 (6 bases). V was clipped by 4 bases and J by 4 bases, with 11 bases between them. The CDR3 totals 13 residues. The germline V gene has CDR1 SGHDT and CDR2 YYEEEE. The CDR3 DNA reads TGTGCCAGCAGCGATAGGGGGGGCTATGGCTACACCTTC. Translation: CASSDRGGYGYTF.

The chain recombines TRBV4-1 with TRBJ2-2; weak D call: TRBD1 (6 bases). CDR1 MGHRA and CDR2 YSYEKL come from the germline V gene. This CDR3 has 15 amino acids. Trimming removed 2 bases at V and 4 bases at J, with 11 bases between. DNA of the CDR3: TGCGCCAGCAGCCAAACTGCCAGGGGCACCGGGGAGCTGTTTTTT. Protein: CASSQTARGTGELFF.

In nucleotides, the CDR3 is TGCGCCAGCAGCTTGGACGCATCCGGTCTCCACAATGAGCAGTTCTTC. Its protein product is CASSLDASGLHNEQFF. The chain combines TRBV5-1 with TRBJ2-1; D gene ambiguous. The CDR3 has 16 amino acids. Germline assignment: CDR1 SGHRS and CDR2 YFSETQ. Deletions cut 0 bases from V and 5 bases from J, with 15 bases between.

Only one count was recorded for this clone. The chain has TRBV5-1 and TRBJ1-1; 7 nucleotides align to TRBD1. The V segment lost 3 bases and the J segment 7 bases; nucleotides outside the gene matches: 21. CDR3 length: 18 amino acids. Germline values: CDR1 SGHRS, CDR2 YFSETQ. CDR3 coding DNA: TGCGCCAGCAGCTCGGCGGGCTCCCGACAGGGAGAATCATTTGAAGCTTTCTTT. Amino acids: CASSSAGSRQGESFEAFF. Drawing the rest from reference TRBV5-1 and TRBJ1-1, the complete variable domain is KAGVTQTPRYLIKTRGQQVTLSCSPISGHRSVSWYQQTPGQGLQFLFEYFSETQRNKGNFPGRFSGRQFSNSRSEMNVSTLELGDSALYLCASSSAGSRQGESFEAFFGQGTRLTVV.

The chain recombines TRBV7-9 with TRBJ2-7, with D tentatively TRBD1 (6 bases). Between the trimmed V and J ends, which lost 4 bases and 8 bases, there was a span of 9 bases. Germline assignment: CDR1 SEHNR and CDR2 FQNEAQ (reference sequence). CDR3 length equals 11 residues. For the CDR3, the DNA is TGTGCCAGCAGCTACAGGGTCCAGCAGTACTTC. It codes for CASSYRVQQYF.

This clone appeared once. The J gene is TRBJ1-1, the V gene TRBV5-1; a weak D match, TRBD1 (6 bases). The V gene's germline CDR1 is SGHRS and CDR2 YFSETQ. Trimming shortened V by 5 bases and J by 1 base, and 12 bases separated the two germline ends. This CDR3 is 14 amino acids long. CDR3 in amino acids: CASRLQGPNTEAFF. In DNA form, the CDR3 reads TGCGCCAGCAGATTACAGGGCCCGAACACTGAAGCTTTCTTT.

This clone was detected only a few times. The CDR3 sequence: CASRQTGAGNTIYF. DNA of the CDR3: TGCGCCAGCAGGCAAACAGGGGCTGGAAACACCATATATTTT. V and J are TRBV5-1 and TRBJ1-3, with TRBD1 matching 7 bases. The trim removed 5 bases at V and 2 bases at J, leaving 4 bases unmatched. The length of the CDR3 is 14 residues. Per the germline V gene, CDR1 is SGHRS and CDR2 is YFSETQ.

This chain joins TRBV4-2 and TRBJ2-2, with D unclear. CDR3 size: 14 residues. CDR1 is LGHNA and CDR2 is YNFKEQ in the germline V gene. Trimming removed 0 bases from V and 4 bases from J, with 6 bases in between. CDR3 in amino acids: CASSQDFGTGELFF. CDR3 nucleotide sequence: TGTGCCAGCAGCCAAGACTTTGGCACCGGGGAGCTGTTTTTT.